These T cell receptor beta chains were read from a single sample in a study of T-cell reconstitution after alpha-beta-depleted transplantation in children. TCRdb independently ran MiXCR on the PCR reads; one entry per CDR3 protein. The sample carries approximately 430,000 distinct CDR3 sequences, 15% to 20% recorded once. Material: PBMCs, mostly from graft donor cells, obtained 360 days after TCRalphabeta/CD19-depleted stem cell transplant. The receptors originated from a boy less than two years old who had a stem cell transplant for Wiskott-Aldrich syndrome, so the T cells may come from the graft donor. The CDR3 runs from the conserved cysteine through the conserved F or W. The D gene is left open where the match is weak. Clone size is stated in some rows and not others, as once, few, many or a class when expanded.

CDR3nt: TGTGCCAGCACCAAGTGGAGGGCTGGCAACTACGAGCAGTACTTC
CDR3aa: CASTKWRAGNYEQYF
v_gene: TRBV28
j_gene: TRBJ2-7
abundance: NA
d_gene: NA

CDR3nt: TGTGCCAGCAGCCAGTCCGGAAAGACCCAGTACTTC
CDR3aa: CASSQSGKTQYF
v_gene: TRBV3-1
j_gene: TRBJ2-5
abundance: NA
d_gene: NA

CDR3nt: TGTGCCAGCAGAACAACAGGGGCCTCTCCCTACGAGCAGTACTTC
CDR3aa: CASRTTGASPYEQYF
v_gene: TRBV2
j_gene: TRBJ2-7
abundance: few
d_gene: TRBD1

CDR3nt: TGCAGTGCTAGAGACGGTTTCTGGACCCAGTACTTC
CDR3aa: CSARDGFWTQYF
v_gene: TRBV20-1
j_gene: TRBJ2-5
abundance: many
d_gene: NA

CDR3nt: TGTGCCAGCAGTTTATCAAGGGCCGGGGAGCTGTTTTTT
CDR3aa: CASSLSRAGELFF
v_gene: TRBV27
j_gene: TRBJ2-2
abundance: NA
d_gene: NA

CDR3nt: TGTGCCAGCAGCCAATCTCCGCAAGAGACCCAGTACTTC
CDR3aa: CASSQSPQETQYF
v_gene: TRBV4-2
j_gene: TRBJ2-5
abundance: NA
d_gene: NA

CDR3nt: TGTGCCACCAGTGATTTTACCGGGAGCTTGGAGACCCAGTACTTC
CDR3aa: CATSDFTGSLETQYF
v_gene: TRBV24-1
j_gene: TRBJ2-5
abundance: NA
d_gene: NA

CDR3nt: TGTGCCAGCAGTGGGGGACGCAGCTCCTACAATGAGCAGTTCTTC
CDR3aa: CASSGGRSSYNEQFF
v_gene: TRBV2
j_gene: TRBJ2-1
abundance: NA
d_gene: NA

CDR3nt: TGTGCCAGCAGTATCCCACAGGGACCCATCGTTTTC
CDR3aa: CASSIPQGPIVF
v_gene: TRBV28
j_gene: TRBJ2-7
abundance: NA
d_gene: NA

CDR3nt: TGTGCCAGCAGCCAGTATGGAAAAGAGACCCAGTACTTC
CDR3aa: CASSQYGKETQYF
v_gene: TRBV3-1
j_gene: TRBJ2-5
abundance: NA
d_gene: NA

CDR3nt: TGTGCCAGCAGCTTGGACACAAACACAGATACGCAGTATTTT
CDR3aa: CASSLDTNTDTQYF
v_gene: TRBV7-9
j_gene: TRBJ2-3
abundance: many
d_gene: NA

CDR3nt: TGTGCCAGCAGTGAGAGGGGGGGGGCGGGAGCCTCCTACGAGCAGTACTTC
CDR3aa: CASSERGGAGASYEQYF
v_gene: TRBV25-1
j_gene: TRBJ2-7
abundance: NA
d_gene: NA

CDR3nt: TGTGCCAGCAGCTTAGATATAGGGACAGACCCACCTTTCTACGAGCAGTACTTC
CDR3aa: CASSLDIGTDPPFYEQYF
v_gene: TRBV11-2
j_gene: TRBJ2-7
abundance: NA
d_gene: TRBD1

CDR3nt: TGTGCCAGCAGCTTTCCCAGATCCTCGCCCCAAGAGACCCAGTACTTC
CDR3aa: CASSFPRSSPQETQYF
v_gene: TRBV7-9
j_gene: TRBJ2-5
abundance: NA
d_gene: NA

CDR3nt: TGCAGTGCTAGAGACCTCGTGAGGGGGAGCTCCTACGAGCAGTACTTC
CDR3aa: CSARDLVRGSSYEQYF
v_gene: TRBV20-1
j_gene: TRBJ2-7
abundance: NA
d_gene: NA

CDR3nt: TGTGCCACCAGTGATGGACATGGGAGCTCCTACGAGCAGTACTTC
CDR3aa: CATSDGHGSSYEQYF
v_gene: TRBV24-1
j_gene: TRBJ2-7
abundance: few
d_gene: NA

CDR3nt: TGTGCCAGCACCATAGTGACAGGGTCCTATGGCTACACCTTC
CDR3aa: CASTIVTGSYGYTF
v_gene: TRBV7-2
j_gene: TRBJ1-2
abundance: few
d_gene: TRBD1

CDR3nt: TGCGCCAGCAAAAGGACAGAGTTTTCCTACGAGCAGTACTTC
CDR3aa: CASKRTEFSYEQYF
v_gene: TRBV5-1
j_gene: TRBJ2-7
abundance: few
d_gene: NA

CDR3nt: TGTGCCAGCAGCCGGGGGGACGAGCAGTACTTC
CDR3aa: CASSRGDEQYF
v_gene: TRBV7-2
j_gene: TRBJ2-7
abundance: few
d_gene: TRBD2

CDR3nt: TGTGCCAGCAGCTTACAGCTCTCTGCCAGGGGTGAGACCCAGTACTTC
CDR3aa: CASSLQLSARGETQYF
v_gene: TRBV7-9
j_gene: TRBJ2-5
abundance: NA
d_gene: NA

CDR3nt: TGTGCCAGCAGCTTCGCTGGTTGGGGGAATGAGCAGTTCTTC
CDR3aa: CASSFAGWGNEQFF
v_gene: TRBV5-6
j_gene: TRBJ2-1
abundance: NA
d_gene: NA

CDR3nt: TGCAGCGGATGGGACAGGGGGAGACTAGCGGGAGGCCATGAGCAGTTCTTC
CDR3aa: CSGWDRGRLAGGHEQFF
v_gene: TRBV29-1
j_gene: TRBJ2-1
abundance: NA
d_gene: TRBD2

CDR3nt: TGTGCCAGCAGCCCGGGGTCACGTCCTTACGAGCAGTACTTC
CDR3aa: CASSPGSRPYEQYF
v_gene: TRBV27
j_gene: TRBJ2-7
abundance: NA
d_gene: NA

CDR3nt: TGTGCCAGCAGCTCGGTCCGGTATCCCTCTGGGGCCAACGTCCTGACTTTC
CDR3aa: CASSSVRYPSGANVLTF
v_gene: TRBV7-6
j_gene: TRBJ2-6
abundance: NA
d_gene: NA

CDR3nt: TGTGCCAGCGAGCGCCTCCCCACGCAGTATTTT
CDR3aa: CASERLPTQYF
v_gene: TRBV2
j_gene: TRBJ2-3
abundance: few
d_gene: NA

CDR3nt: TGTGCCAGCAGCTTGGCCGGGGGGACAGGGCGAGGCACCGGGGAGCTGTTTTTT
CDR3aa: CASSLAGGTGRGTGELFF
v_gene: TRBV5-5
j_gene: TRBJ2-2
abundance: NA
d_gene: TRBD1

CDR3nt: TGTGCCAGCAGTTTATATCGGGGGGATCAACTAGAGCGAGAGACCCAGTACTTC
CDR3aa: CASSLYRGDQLERETQYF
v_gene: TRBV12-3/TRBV12-4
j_gene: TRBJ2-5
abundance: NA
d_gene: TRBD2

CDR3nt: TGTGCCAGCAGTTACGGAGTAGGGAGGGATGAGCAGTTCTTC
CDR3aa: CASSYGVGRDEQFF
v_gene: TRBV6-2/TRBV6-3
j_gene: TRBJ2-1
abundance: NA
d_gene: TRBD2

CDR3nt: TGCGCCAGCAGCTTGCAACTACAGGGGGCTGGGGCCAACGTCCTGACTTTC
CDR3aa: CASSLQLQGAGANVLTF
v_gene: TRBV5-1
j_gene: TRBJ2-6
abundance: NA
d_gene: TRBD1

CDR3nt: TGTGCCAGCAGTAATCGATACACAGGGTATGGGGCCAACGTCCTGACTTTC
CDR3aa: CASSNRYTGYGANVLTF
v_gene: TRBV6-5
j_gene: TRBJ2-6
abundance: few
d_gene: NA

CDR3nt: TGCGCCAGCAGCCGTACGGGGGGCCGTCAAGAGACCCAGTACTTC
CDR3aa: CASSRTGGRQETQYF
v_gene: TRBV5-1
j_gene: TRBJ2-5
abundance: few
d_gene: NA

CDR3nt: TGCAGCGTTGAAGCGGGGCGGGAGGGCCCGGAGACCCAGTACTTC
CDR3aa: CSVEAGREGPETQYF
v_gene: TRBV29-1
j_gene: TRBJ2-5
abundance: NA
d_gene: TRBD2

CDR3nt: TGCGCCAGCAGCTCCGGGACAGGGTTCTACGAGCAGTACTTC
CDR3aa: CASSSGTGFYEQYF
v_gene: TRBV5-1
j_gene: TRBJ2-7
abundance: few
d_gene: TRBD1

CDR3nt: TGTGCCAGCACCGGGACAGGGTCGGCTTTCTTT
CDR3aa: CASTGTGSAFF
v_gene: TRBV12-3/TRBV12-4
j_gene: TRBJ1-1
abundance: NA
d_gene: TRBD1

CDR3nt: TGTGCCACCAGCAGAGTGGCGGGAGGTGGCGAGCAGTACTTC
CDR3aa: CATSRVAGGGEQYF
v_gene: TRBV15
j_gene: TRBJ2-7
abundance: NA
d_gene: TRBD2

CDR3nt: TGTGCCAGCAAAGGGACAGAGGCCTACGAGCAGTACTTC
CDR3aa: CASKGTEAYEQYF
v_gene: TRBV6-6
j_gene: TRBJ2-7
abundance: few
d_gene: TRBD1

CDR3nt: TGTGCCACCAGTGACCCCGGGGGCACAGATACGCAGTATTTT
CDR3aa: CATSDPGGTDTQYF
v_gene: TRBV24-1
j_gene: TRBJ2-3
abundance: many
d_gene: NA

CDR3nt: TGTGCCTGGGCCGGGACAGGGTCCTACGAGCAGTACTTC
CDR3aa: CAWAGTGSYEQYF
v_gene: TRBV30
j_gene: TRBJ2-7
abundance: few
d_gene: TRBD1

CDR3nt: TGCGCCAGCAGTCGAAGCGGGACTCTCTTCTTC
CDR3aa: CASSRSGTLFF
v_gene: TRBV10-2
j_gene: TRBJ2-1
abundance: NA
d_gene: TRBD2

CDR3nt: TGTGCCAGCAGCGAGGACAGGGGAAAGACCCAGTACTTC
CDR3aa: CASSEDRGKTQYF
v_gene: TRBV7-8
j_gene: TRBJ2-5
abundance: few
d_gene: TRBD1

CDR3nt: TGTGCCAGCAGCCCGACAGGAAAGAACACCGGGGAGCTGTTTTTT
CDR3aa: CASSPTGKNTGELFF
v_gene: TRBV12-3/TRBV12-4
j_gene: TRBJ2-2
abundance: few
d_gene: NA

CDR3nt: TGCGCCAGCAGCGGCCGGTTAGGCTCCTACAATGAGCAGTTCTTC
CDR3aa: CASSGRLGSYNEQFF
v_gene: TRBV5-1
j_gene: TRBJ2-1
abundance: many
d_gene: NA

CDR3nt: TGTGCCAGCAGTTTCAAGACTGGGCCCTTCGAAAAACTGTTTTTT
CDR3aa: CASSFKTGPFEKLFF
v_gene: TRBV12-3/TRBV12-4
j_gene: TRBJ1-4
abundance: NA
d_gene: NA

CDR3nt: TGTGCCAGCAGCACACCGACCTCTCCGAGACTAATAACCTACGAGCAGTACTTC
CDR3aa: CASSTPTSPRLITYEQYF
v_gene: TRBV7-8
j_gene: TRBJ2-7
abundance: NA
d_gene: NA

CDR3nt: TGTGTCAGCAGTTTACGAAGGGTAACACCCCCCCACTTT
CDR3aa: CVSSLRRVTPPHF
v_gene: TRBV28
j_gene: TRBJ1-6
abundance: NA
d_gene: NA

CDR3nt: TGTGCCAGCAGTGCGGGCGAGGGGTATGGCTACACCTTC
CDR3aa: CASSAGEGYGYTF
v_gene: TRBV2
j_gene: TRBJ1-2
abundance: few
d_gene: NA

CDR3nt: TGCAGTGCTAGAGTTTTCAGGGACCAAGAGACCCAGTACTTC
CDR3aa: CSARVFRDQETQYF
v_gene: TRBV20-1
j_gene: TRBJ2-5
abundance: few
d_gene: NA

CDR3nt: TGTGCCAGCAGCCGACAGGGGGGAAACGAGCAGTACTTC
CDR3aa: CASSRQGGNEQYF
v_gene: TRBV7-2
j_gene: TRBJ2-7
abundance: few
d_gene: TRBD1

CDR3nt: TGTGCCACCAGTCGGAGGAGCGGATGGGGCCAAGAGACCCAGTACTTC
CDR3aa: CATSRRSGWGQETQYF
v_gene: TRBV24-1
j_gene: TRBJ2-5
abundance: few
d_gene: NA

CDR3nt: TGCGCCAGTATGCCTGGCAGCTCCTACAATGAGCAGTTCTTC
CDR3aa: CASMPGSSYNEQFF
v_gene: TRBV5-1
j_gene: TRBJ2-1
abundance: many
d_gene: NA

CDR3nt: TGTGCCAGCAGAGGGCCCCTCCAGCAGCCCCAGCATTTT
CDR3aa: CASRGPLQQPQHF
v_gene: TRBV28
j_gene: TRBJ1-5
abundance: few
d_gene: NA

CDR3nt: TGCGCCAGCAGCTTGGTGACGGGCGGGGTGCCCACGAATGAGCAGTTCTTC
CDR3aa: CASSLVTGGVPTNEQFF
v_gene: TRBV5-1
j_gene: TRBJ2-1
abundance: NA
d_gene: NA

CDR3nt: TGTGCCAGCAGCCAAGAAGTGAACGAGCAGTACTTC
CDR3aa: CASSQEVNEQYF
v_gene: TRBV3-1
j_gene: TRBJ2-7
abundance: NA
d_gene: NA

CDR3nt: TGTGCCACCAGTGATTGGGGGAAAGAGACCCAGTACTTC
CDR3aa: CATSDWGKETQYF
v_gene: TRBV24-1
j_gene: TRBJ2-5
abundance: few
d_gene: NA

CDR3nt: TGCGCCAGCAGCCAAGAGATCGACGCCAAGGGAGGGGAGACCCAGTACTTC
CDR3aa: CASSQEIDAKGGETQYF
v_gene: TRBV4-3
j_gene: TRBJ2-5
abundance: NA
d_gene: TRBD2

CDR3nt: TGTGCCAGCAGTGATCCCGGGGAGACAGGCAGAGATACGCAGTATTTT
CDR3aa: CASSDPGETGRDTQYF
v_gene: TRBV25-1
j_gene: TRBJ2-3
abundance: NA
d_gene: NA

CDR3nt: TGCGCCAGCAGCTTCCCAGACAGGGTCTACGAGCAGTACTTC
CDR3aa: CASSFPDRVYEQYF
v_gene: TRBV5-1
j_gene: TRBJ2-7
abundance: few
d_gene: TRBD1

CDR3nt: TGTGCCAGCAGCATTGGATCCCTCTTATACAATGAGCAGTTCTTC
CDR3aa: CASSIGSLLYNEQFF
v_gene: TRBV5-5
j_gene: TRBJ2-1
abundance: NA
d_gene: NA